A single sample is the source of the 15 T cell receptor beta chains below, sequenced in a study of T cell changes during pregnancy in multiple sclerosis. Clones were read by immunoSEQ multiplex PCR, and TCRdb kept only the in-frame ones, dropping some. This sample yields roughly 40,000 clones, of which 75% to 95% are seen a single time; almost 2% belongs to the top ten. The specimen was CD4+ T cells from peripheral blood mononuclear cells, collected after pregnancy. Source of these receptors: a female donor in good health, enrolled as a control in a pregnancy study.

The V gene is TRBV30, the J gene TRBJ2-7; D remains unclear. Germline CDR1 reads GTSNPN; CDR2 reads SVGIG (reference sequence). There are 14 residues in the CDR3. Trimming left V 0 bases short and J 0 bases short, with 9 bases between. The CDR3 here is CAWSVSPTSYEQYF. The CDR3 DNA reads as TGTGCCTGGAGTGTATCCCCTACCTCCTACGAGCAGTACTTC.

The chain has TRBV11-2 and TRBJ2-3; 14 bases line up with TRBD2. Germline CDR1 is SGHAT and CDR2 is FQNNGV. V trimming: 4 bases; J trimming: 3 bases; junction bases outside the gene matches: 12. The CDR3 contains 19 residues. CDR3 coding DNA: TGTGCCAGCAGCTCGGATCCTCGACTAGCGGGGGGGCATACAGATACGCAGTATTTT. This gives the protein CASSSDPRLAGGHTDTQYF.

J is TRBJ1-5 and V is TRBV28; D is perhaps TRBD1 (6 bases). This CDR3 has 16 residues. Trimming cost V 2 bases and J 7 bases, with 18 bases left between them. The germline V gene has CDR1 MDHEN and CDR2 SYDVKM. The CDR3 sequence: CASSLKGLGQSQPQHF. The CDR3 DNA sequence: TGTGCCAGCAGTTTAAAGGGTCTGGGACAAAGCCAGCCCCAGCATTTT.

The chain's CDR3 is CASSEFGTGDNEQFF. CDR3 nucleotide sequence: TGTGCCAGCAGTGAATTTGGGACAGGAGACAATGAGCAGTTCTTC. The chain recombines TRBV25-1 with TRBJ2-1, with 8 bases aligning to TRBD1. Germline V gene sequence: CDR1 MGHDK, CDR2 SYGVNS. This CDR3 has 15 residues. Trimming removed 1 base from V and 5 bases from J; junction bases left unmatched: 4.

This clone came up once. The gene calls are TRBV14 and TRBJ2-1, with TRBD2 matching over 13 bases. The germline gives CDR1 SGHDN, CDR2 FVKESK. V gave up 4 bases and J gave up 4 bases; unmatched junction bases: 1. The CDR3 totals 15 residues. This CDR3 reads CASSPLAGGYNEQFF. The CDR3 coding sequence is TGTGCCAGCAGCCCACTAGCGGGAGGGTACAATGAGCAGTTCTTC.

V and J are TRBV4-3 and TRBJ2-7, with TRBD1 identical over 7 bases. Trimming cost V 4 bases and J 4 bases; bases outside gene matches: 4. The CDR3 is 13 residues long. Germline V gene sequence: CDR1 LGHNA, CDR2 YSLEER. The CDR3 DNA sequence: TGCGCCAGCAGCCTGGCAGGGGGTTACGAGCAGTACTTC. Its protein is CASSLAGGYEQYF.

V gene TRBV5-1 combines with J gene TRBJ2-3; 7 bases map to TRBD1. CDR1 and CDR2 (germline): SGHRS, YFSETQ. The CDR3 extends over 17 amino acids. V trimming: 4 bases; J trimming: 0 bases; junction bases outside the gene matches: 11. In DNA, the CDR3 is TGCGCCAGCAGCCGACGGACAGGATCCTCTAGCACAGATACGCAGTATTTT. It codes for CASSRRTGSSSTDTQYF.

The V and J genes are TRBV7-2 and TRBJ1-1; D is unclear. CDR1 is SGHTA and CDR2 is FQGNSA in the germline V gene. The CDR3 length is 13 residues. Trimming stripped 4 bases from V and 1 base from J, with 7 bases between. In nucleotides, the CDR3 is TGTGCCAGCAGCTACACAGAGAACACTGAAGCTTTCTTT. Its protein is CASSYTENTEAFF. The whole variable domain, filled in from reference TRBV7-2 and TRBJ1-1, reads GAGVSQSPSNKVTEKGKDVELRCDPISGHTALYWYRQSLGQGLEFLIYFQGNSAPDKSGLPSDRFSAERTGGSVSTLTIQRTQQEDSAVYLCASSYTENTEAFFGQGTRLTVV.

The CDR3 here is CASSDPVGEKLFF. The DNA for the CDR3 is TGTGCCAGCAGTGATCCCGTCGGTGAAAAACTGTTTTTT. The chain combines TRBV6-1 with TRBJ1-4, with no clear D. The CDR3 covers 13 residues. V was pared by 3 bases and J by 7 bases, with 9 bases between. Germline loops: CDR1 MNHNS, CDR2 SASEGT.

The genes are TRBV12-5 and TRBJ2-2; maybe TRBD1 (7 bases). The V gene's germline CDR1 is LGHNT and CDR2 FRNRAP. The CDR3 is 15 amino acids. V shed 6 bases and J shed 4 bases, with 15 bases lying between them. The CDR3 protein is CASGSQGGSTGELFF. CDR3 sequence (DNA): TGTGCTAGTGGCTCTCAGGGGGGTAGCACCGGGGAGCTGTTTTTT.

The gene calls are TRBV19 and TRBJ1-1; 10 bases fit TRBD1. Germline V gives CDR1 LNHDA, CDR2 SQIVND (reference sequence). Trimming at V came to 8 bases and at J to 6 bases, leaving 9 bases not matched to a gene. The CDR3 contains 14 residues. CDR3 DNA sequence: TGTGCCAGTTGCGGGGACAGGGGCAATTCTGAAGCTTTCTTT. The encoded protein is CASCGDRGNSEAFF.

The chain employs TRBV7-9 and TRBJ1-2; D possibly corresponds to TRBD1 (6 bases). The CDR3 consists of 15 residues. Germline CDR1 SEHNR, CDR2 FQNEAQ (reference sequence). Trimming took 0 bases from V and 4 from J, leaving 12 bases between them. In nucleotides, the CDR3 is TGTGCCAGCAGCTTAGCGGAGACAGGAATCTATGGCTACACCTTC. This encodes CASSLAETGIYGYTF.

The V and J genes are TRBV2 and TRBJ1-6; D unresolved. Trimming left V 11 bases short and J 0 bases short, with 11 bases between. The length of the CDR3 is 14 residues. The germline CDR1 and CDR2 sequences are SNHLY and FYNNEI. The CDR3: CAGPFLSYNSPLHF. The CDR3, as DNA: TGTGCCGGGCCCTTTCTCTCCTATAATTCACCCCTCCACTTT. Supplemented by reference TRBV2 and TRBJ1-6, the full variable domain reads EPEVTQTPSHQVTQMGQEVILRCVPISNHLYFYWYRQILGQKVEFLVSFYNNEISEKSEIFDDQFSVERPDGSNFTLKIRSTKLEDSAMYFCAGPFLSYNSPLHFGNGTRLTVT.

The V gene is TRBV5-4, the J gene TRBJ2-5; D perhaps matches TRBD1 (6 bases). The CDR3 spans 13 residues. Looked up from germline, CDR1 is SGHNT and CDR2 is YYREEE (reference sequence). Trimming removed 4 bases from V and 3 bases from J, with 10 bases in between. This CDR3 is CASSPQGKETQYF. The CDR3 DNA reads TGTGCCAGCAGCCCCCAGGGGAAAGAGACCCAGTACTTC.

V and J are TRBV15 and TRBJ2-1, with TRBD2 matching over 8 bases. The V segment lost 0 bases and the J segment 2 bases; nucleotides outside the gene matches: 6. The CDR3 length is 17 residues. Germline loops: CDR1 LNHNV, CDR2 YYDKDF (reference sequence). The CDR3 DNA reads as TGTGCCACCAGCAGAGAGGGGGCGGGGGGCACCTACAATGAGCAGTTCTTC. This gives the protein CATSREGAGGTYNEQFF.